The 4 T cell receptor beta chains in this list originate from one sample, sequenced in a study of T cell repertoires in cytomegalovirus infection. Using its own MiXCR run on the reads, TCRdb lists one record per CDR3 protein. The table lists approximately 400,000 distinct CDR3 sequences, approximately 31% of them singletons. Sequenced: PBMCs. The receptors shown here come from a human donor in good health (CMV status not recorded). Some clones in this sample may be carry-over from other donors' samples.

In this sample, this clonotype turned up many times. The chain combines TRBV7-8 with TRBJ1-1; D is perhaps TRBD1 (6 bases). Looked up from germline, CDR1 is SGHVS and CDR2 is FQNEAQ. V was trimmed by 1 base and J by 8 bases, leaving 11 bases between them. The CDR3 length is 13 residues. The CDR3 DNA follows: TGTGCCAGCAGCTTAGTCAGGGGAGGAGAAGCTTTCTTT. This sequence encodes CASSLVRGGEAFF. Full variable domain (rest looked up from reference TRBV7-8 and TRBJ1-1): GAGVSQSPRYKVAKRGQDVALRCDPISGHVSLFWYQQALGQGPEFLTYFQNEAQLDKSGLPSDRFFAERPEGSVSTLKIQRTQQEDSAVYLCASSLVRGGEAFFGQGTRLTVV.

To note about this clonotype: A much larger clone lies one base from this, so it may be a read error. The chain carries TRBV7-8 and TRBJ1-1; no clear D gene. Germline CDR1 and CDR2: SGHVS and FQNEAQ. The CDR3 totals 14 residues. This CDR3 reads CACSLDSPNTEAFF. As DNA, the CDR3 is TGTGCCTGCAGCTTAGATTCTCCGAACACTGAAGCTTTCTTT.

The rearrangement joins TRBV4-1 to TRBJ2-5; 10 bases fit TRBD1. The CDR3 loop spans 16 amino acids. After removal of 4 bases from V and 3 bases from J, the junction contained 8 bases not matched to a gene. CDR1 MGHRA and CDR2 YSYEKL come from the germline V gene. CDR3 coding DNA: TGCGCCAGCAGCCGTGGACAGGGGGAAGGGGAAGAGACCCAGTACTTC. It is translated as CASSRGQGEGEETQYF.

This clonotype appeared a few times. V and J are TRBV28 and TRBJ2-3; D gene uncertain. From germline, CDR1 is MDHEN and CDR2 SYDVKM. The CDR3 runs 16 residues. Between the trimmed V and J ends, which lost 3 bases and 0 bases, there was a span of 13 bases. In DNA, the CDR3 is TGTGCCAGCAGTTTTCTCACCCAGTGGAGCACAGATACGCAGTATTTT. It translates to CASSFLTQWSTDTQYF.